The 21 T cell receptor beta chains below all came from one sample that was sequenced in a study of blood T cell repertoires in COVID-19. Generated by immunoSEQ multiplex PCR, the TCRdb table keeps only in-frame clones and is missing some. The data hold 150,000 or so clones, with around 86% observed a single time. The specimen was peripheral blood. The receptors were sampled from a man aged 80 or over with acute or convalescent COVID-19.

The chain carries TRBV19 and TRBJ1-5, with D maybe TRBD1 (6 bases). This CDR3 is built from 14 residues. Trimming stripped 0 bases from V and 7 bases from J, with 10 bases between. Germline V CDR1 and CDR2: LNHDA, SQIVND (reference sequence). DNA for the CDR3: TGTGCCAGTAGTATAGAGGGCAGGGGACAGCCCCAGCATTTT. It codes for CASSIEGRGQPQHF.

The rearrangement joins TRBV5-4 to TRBJ1-3; possibly TRBD1 for D (5 bases). The CDR3 consists of 16 residues. V gave up 1 base and J gave up 0 bases, with 11 bases separating them. Germline assignment: CDR1 SGHNT and CDR2 YYREEE (reference sequence). The CDR3 DNA reads TGTGCCAGCAGCTTGCAGGGCCTAAGCTCTGGAAACACCATATATTTT. This sequence encodes CASSLQGLSSGNTIYF.

The chain links TRBV11-2 to TRBJ1-5; possible D gene TRBD1, 5 bases. Germline CDR1 and CDR2: SGHAT and FQNNGV. The CDR3 loop spans 15 amino acids. The V end lost 0 bases, the J end lost 4 bases, and 10 bases lay between the germline ends. In DNA, the CDR3 is TGTGCCAGCAGCTTAGATCGGCGGGGGAATCAGCCCCAGCATTTT. This encodes CASSLDRRGNQPQHF.

The J gene is TRBJ2-3, the V gene TRBV5-1, with 12 bases matching TRBD2. Germline V gene data show CDR1 as SGHRS and CDR2 as YFSETQ. CDR3 size: 16 residues. J lost 6 bases, V lost 6 bases, and 11 bases had no gene match. The CDR3 sequence: CASNRASGRARDTQYF. In DNA, the CDR3 is TGCGCCAGCAATAGGGCTAGCGGGAGGGCCCGGGATACGCAGTATTTT.

The gene calls are TRBV5-1 and TRBJ2-1, with 10 bases fitting TRBD1. Looked up from germline, CDR1 is SGHRS and CDR2 is YFSETQ. The ends lost 4 bases at V and 7 bases at J; junction bases unmatched: 8. The CDR3 spans 15 residues. The DNA of the CDR3 is TGCGCCAGCAGCCTGACAGGGGGCTTGGGTAATGAGCAGTTCTTC. Translating it yields CASSLTGGLGNEQFF.

V gene TRBV5-5 combines with J gene TRBJ2-5; 7 nucleotides align to TRBD1. The CDR3 loop spans 16 amino acids. Germline lookup yields CDR1 SGHKS and CDR2 YYEKEE (reference sequence). Unmatched junction bases numbered 7, after V lost 1 base and J lost 1 base. The CDR3 coding sequence is TGTGCCAGCAGCTTGTCCACGTGGACAGGCCAAGAGACCCAGTACTTC. Encoded protein: CASSLSTWTGQETQYF.

The V and J genes are TRBV29-1 and TRBJ1-2; D call uncertain. The V gene lost 3 bases and the J gene lost 6 bases, with 14 bases spanning the gap. CDR3 length equals 13 residues. Germline V lookup: CDR1 SQVTM, CDR2 ANQGSEA. CDR3 nucleotides: TGCAGCGTTGACGACGGGTTGGCCCATGGCTACACCTTC. Its translation: CSVDDGLAHGYTF.

This clone was recorded only once. The chain links TRBV5-1 to TRBJ2-7, with 8 bases matching TRBD1. After removal of 6 bases from V and 5 bases from J, the junction contained 7 bases not matched to a gene. The CDR3 covers 13 residues. From germline, CDR1 is SGHRS and CDR2 YFSETQ. The CDR3 protein is CASNSAGGHEQYF. In nucleotides, the CDR3 is TGCGCCAGCAATTCTGCAGGGGGCCACGAGCAGTACTTC.

The chain employs TRBV18 and TRBJ1-1, with 8 bases aligning to TRBD1. The CDR3 contains 18 residues. Unmatched junction bases numbered 13, after V lost 3 bases and J lost 1 base. In germline, CDR1 is KGHSH, CDR2 LQKENI. CDR3 residues: CASSPSPVRTGSNTEAFF. The CDR3 coding sequence is TGTGCCAGCTCACCCAGTCCCGTTAGGACAGGGTCGAACACTGAAGCTTTCTTT.

The chain recombines TRBV5-1 with TRBJ2-3, with D unresolved. Germline assignment: CDR1 SGHRS and CDR2 YFSETQ. The CDR3 runs 16 residues. The V and J ends lost 4 bases and 1 base respectively, with 16 bases between them. CDR3 loop: CASSLKTSSGTDTQYF. The DNA of the CDR3 is TGCGCCAGCAGCCTGAAAACGAGCTCCGGCACAGATACGCAGTATTTT.

V gene TRBV29-1 combines with J gene TRBJ2-3; 10 bases fit TRBD2. V lost 6 bases to trimming and J lost 4 bases; unmatched junction nucleotides: 4. The germline V gene has CDR1 SQVTM and CDR2 ANQGSEA. CDR3 length: 13 amino acids. DNA for the CDR3: TGCAGCGTGGTAGCGGGGGGATCAGATACGCAGTATTTT. Protein: CSVVAGGSDTQYF.

V is TRBV6-5 and J is TRBJ2-5; D call uncertain. CDR1 is MNHEY, CDR2 SVGAGI, per germline. V lost 7 bases, J lost 1 base, and 10 bases lay in between. CDR3 size: 13 residues. The CDR3 loop is CASMFSLQETQYF. The CDR3 DNA reads as TGTGCCAGCATGTTCTCCCTCCAAGAGACCCAGTACTTC.

The J gene is TRBJ1-4, the V gene TRBV2; 7 bases line up with TRBD1. Trimming cost V 6 bases and J 8 bases; bases outside gene matches: 9. The CDR3 spans 14 residues. The germline CDR1 and CDR2 sequences are SNHLY and FYNNEI. The CDR3 bases are TGTGCCAGCAGCCGACAGGGCTTAGGCGAAAAACTGTTTTTT. Amino acid sequence: CASSRQGLGEKLFF. The whole variable domain, filled in from reference TRBV2 and TRBJ1-4, reads EPEVTQTPSHQVTQMGQEVILRCVPISNHLYFYWYRQILGQKVEFLVSFYNNEISEKSEIFDDQFSVERPDGSNFTLKIRSTKLEDSAMYFCASSRQGLGEKLFFGSGTQLSVL.

The rearrangement joins TRBV4-1 to TRBJ2-7; 10 bases are a match to TRBD1. The CDR3 runs to 16 residues. Germline values: CDR1 MGHRA, CDR2 YSYEKL. Losses at the gene ends were 1 base for V and 4 bases for J; bases not matched to a gene: 7. CDR3 region: CASSQGAGTGVYEQYF. CDR3 sequence (DNA): TGCGCCAGCAGCCAAGGAGCCGGGACAGGGGTTTACGAGCAGTACTTC.

V usage is TRBV18 and J usage is TRBJ2-7; 10 positions agree with TRBD1. J gave up 4 bases and V 6 bases, and 6 bases lay outside the gene matches. Germline V gives CDR1 KGHSH, CDR2 LQKENI. This CDR3 is built from 14 residues. The CDR3 sequence is CASSDRTGGYEQYF. The CDR3 DNA follows: TGTGCCAGCTCTGACAGGACAGGGGGTTACGAGCAGTACTTC.

J is TRBJ1-5 and V is TRBV6-1; 7 positions agree with TRBD1. J gave up 2 bases and V 3 bases, and 4 bases lay outside the gene matches. CDR1 MNHNS and CDR2 SASEGT come from the germline V gene. This CDR3 has 15 residues. The CDR3 spells CASSDNRGGNQPQHF. The CDR3 DNA is TGTGCCAGCAGTGATAACAGGGGTGGCAATCAGCCCCAGCATTTT.

V gene TRBV28 combines with J gene TRBJ1-2; 8 positions agree with TRBD1. Per the germline V gene, CDR1 is MDHEN and CDR2 is SYDVKM. This CDR3 has 12 residues. The trim removed 11 bases at V and 8 bases at J, leaving 10 bases unmatched. The DNA for the CDR3 is TGTGCCGGAGGACAGGGTTCGTCCGGCTACACCTTC. Its protein is CAGGQGSSGYTF.

The DNA of the CDR3 is TGTGCCAGCAGCTCAAGACAGGGGGCTGGAAACACCATATATTTT. It translates to CASSSRQGAGNTIYF. V usage is TRBV7-2 and J usage is TRBJ1-3, with TRBD1 identical over 9 bases. CDR1 and CDR2 from the germline V gene are SGHTA and FQGNSA. The CDR3 loop spans 15 amino acids. After removal of 4 bases from V and 2 bases from J, the junction contained 3 bases not matched to a gene.

The chain couples TRBV14 to TRBJ1-3, with D perhaps matching TRBD1 (6 bases). The ends were cut back, 1 base at V and 3 bases at J, with 10 bases in the middle. Germline CDR1 and CDR2: SGHDN and FVKESK. CDR3 length: 15 residues. CDR3 nucleotides: TGTGCCAGCAGCCAAGGAACAGGGATTGGAAACACCATATATTTT. Its translation is CASSQGTGIGNTIYF.

The chain has TRBV2 and TRBJ2-7, with 9 bases lining up with TRBD1. The ends lost 7 bases at V and 0 bases at J; junction bases unmatched: 10. Germline assignment: CDR1 SNHLY and CDR2 FYNNEI. CDR3 length: 16 amino acids. The CDR3 sequence: CASNGQGKAFSYEQYF. In DNA form, the CDR3 reads TGTGCCAGCAATGGACAGGGGAAGGCTTTCTCCTACGAGCAGTACTTC. The full variable domain, completed using reference TRBV2 and TRBJ2-7, is EPEVTQTPSHQVTQMGQEVILRCVPISNHLYFYWYRQILGQKVEFLVSFYNNEISEKSEIFDDQFSVERPDGSNFTLKIRSTKLEDSAMYFCASNGQGKAFSYEQYFGPGTRLTVT.

This rearrangement joins TRBV5-1 to TRBJ2-1, with TRBD2 matching 12 bases. The germline gives CDR1 SGHRS, CDR2 YFSETQ. The CDR3 covers 21 residues. The V and J ends lost 0 bases and 6 bases, in that order; junction bases with no gene match: 19. The CDR3 spells CASSLGRGFDPLAGGTNEQFF. In DNA form, the CDR3 reads TGCGCCAGCAGCTTGGGAAGGGGATTCGATCCACTAGCGGGAGGAACCAATGAGCAGTTCTTC.